The T cell receptor (beta chain) described here comes from a study of Tregs in tolerant kidney transplant recipients. The nonmyeloablative bone marrow transplants came from related graft donors, with transient mixed chimerism. Unstimulated Tregs (CD4+CD25+CD127-) and CD4+CD25- non-Tregs were sorted from PBMCs. Sequenced by immunoSEQ multiplex PCR; TCRdb stores in-frame clones only, minus some. The sample shows roughly 64,000 clones, about 87% of them seen only once. Whole-study findings and limits: Some patients' samples used different primers over time, so nucleotide sequences weren't comparable. Validation in larger populations is needed because few patients were studied. Tolerant patients' donor-specific Tregs expanded beyond overall Tregs, suggesting antigen-driven growth.

The V and J ends lost 2 bases and 3 bases, in that order; junction bases with no gene match: 7. The germline V gene encodes CDR1 SGHTA and CDR2 FQGNSA. The CDR3 is 15 residues long. Regarding this clone: Its specificity is not known.

The sample in question was CD4+ T cells from blood (PBMCs), obtained 6 months after the transplant. The rearrangement joins TRBV7-2 to TRBJ2-7; 7 bases fit TRBD1. This receptor was obtained from a human patient who received a combined kidney and bone marrow transplant. Part of the T cells may come from the graft donor. DNA of the CDR3: TGTGCCAGCAGCTTAAATCCCCAGGGGGTCTACGAGCAGTACTTC. Residues: CASSLNPQGVYEQYF.